Listed below are T cell receptor beta chains from one sample, sequenced in a study of blood T cell repertoires in COVID-19. Profiling relied on immunoSEQ multiplex PCR, and the TCRdb table lists in-frame clones only, not all of them. The sample has some 340,000 clones, approximately 89% seen once. Sequences were obtained from PBMCs or T cells enriched from blood (not recorded which). All receptors come from a woman aged 30 to 39 who had recovered from COVID-19. Each CDR3 is given without its conserved first and last residue. Some rows mark clone size as missing; the rest say once, few, many or name a class of expanded clone.

CDR3 protein: ASSRQGSSNYGYT
V gene: TRBV3-1/TRBV3-2
J gene: TRBJ1-2
clone size: NA

CDR3 protein: ASSLSRAVSYEQY
V gene: TRBV27
J gene: TRBJ2-7
clone size: NA

CDR3 protein: ASSYPPGQPNYGYT
V gene: TRBV28
J gene: TRBJ1-2
clone size: NA

CDR3 protein: ASSQDPSGVAWHEQF
V gene: TRBV4-2
J gene: TRBJ2-1
clone size: once

CDR3 protein: ASSDPGLSETQY
V gene: TRBV27
J gene: TRBJ2-5
clone size: NA

CDR3 protein: ASSQDREPRDTEAF
V gene: TRBV4-2
J gene: TRBJ1-1
clone size: NA

CDR3 protein: ASSPGPLSYNSPLH
V gene: TRBV2
J gene: TRBJ1-6
clone size: NA

CDR3 protein: ASSLSGYGSYEQY
V gene: TRBV11-2
J gene: TRBJ2-7
clone size: NA

CDR3 protein: ASRRLASSYNEQF
V gene: TRBV6-5
J gene: TRBJ2-1
clone size: NA

CDR3 protein: ASSVITGPGELF
V gene: TRBV9
J gene: TRBJ2-2
clone size: NA